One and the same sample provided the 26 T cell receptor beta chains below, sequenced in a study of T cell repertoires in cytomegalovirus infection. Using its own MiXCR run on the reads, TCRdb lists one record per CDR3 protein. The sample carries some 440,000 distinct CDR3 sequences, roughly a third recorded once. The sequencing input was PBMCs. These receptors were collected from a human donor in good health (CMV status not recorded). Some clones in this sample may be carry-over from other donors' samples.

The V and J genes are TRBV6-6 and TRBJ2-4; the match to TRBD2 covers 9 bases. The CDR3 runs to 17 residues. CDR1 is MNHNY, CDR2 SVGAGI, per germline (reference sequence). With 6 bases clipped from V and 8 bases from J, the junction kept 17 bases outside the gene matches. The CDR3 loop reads CASSPRGLARLGDIQYF. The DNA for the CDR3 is TGTGCCAGCAGCCCCCGGGGACTAGCTCGATTGGGGGACATTCAGTACTTC.

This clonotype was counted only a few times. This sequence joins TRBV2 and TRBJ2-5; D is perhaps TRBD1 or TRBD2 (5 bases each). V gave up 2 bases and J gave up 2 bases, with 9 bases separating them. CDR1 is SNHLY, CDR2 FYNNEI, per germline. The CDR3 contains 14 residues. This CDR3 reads CASSEPREQETQYF. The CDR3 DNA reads TGTGCCAGCAGTGAACCCAGGGAGCAAGAGACCCAGTACTTC. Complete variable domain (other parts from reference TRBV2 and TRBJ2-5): EPEVTQTPSHQVTQMGQEVILRCVPISNHLYFYWYRQILGQKVEFLVSFYNNEISEKSEIFDDQFSVERPDGSNFTLKIRSTKLEDSAMYFCASSEPREQETQYFGPGTRLLVL.

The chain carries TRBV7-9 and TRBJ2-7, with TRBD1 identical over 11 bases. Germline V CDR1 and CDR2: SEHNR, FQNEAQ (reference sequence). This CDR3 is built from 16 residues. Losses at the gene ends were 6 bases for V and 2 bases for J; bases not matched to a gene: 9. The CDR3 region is CASSMGQGVGPYEQYF. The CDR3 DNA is TGTGCCAGCAGTATGGGACAGGGGGTCGGGCCCTACGAGCAGTACTTC.

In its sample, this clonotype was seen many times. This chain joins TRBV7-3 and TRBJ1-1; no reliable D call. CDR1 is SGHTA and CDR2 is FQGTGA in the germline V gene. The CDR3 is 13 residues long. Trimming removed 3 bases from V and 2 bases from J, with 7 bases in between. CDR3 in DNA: TGTGCCAGCAGCTTCTACATCAACACTGAAGCTTTCTTT. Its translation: CASSFYINTEAFF.

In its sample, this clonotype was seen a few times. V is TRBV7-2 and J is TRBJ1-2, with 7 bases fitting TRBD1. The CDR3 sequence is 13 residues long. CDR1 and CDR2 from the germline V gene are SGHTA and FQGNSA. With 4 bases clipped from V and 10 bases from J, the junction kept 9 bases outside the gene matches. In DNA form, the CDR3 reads TGTGCCAGCAGCTCCAACAGGGGAGGGGTCTACACCTTC. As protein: CASSSNRGGVYTF.

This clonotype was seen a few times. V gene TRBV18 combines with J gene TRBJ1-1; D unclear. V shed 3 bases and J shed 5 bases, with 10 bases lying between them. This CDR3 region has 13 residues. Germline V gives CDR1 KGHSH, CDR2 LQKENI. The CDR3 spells CASSPTRRTEAFF. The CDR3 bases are TGTGCCAGCTCACCCACGAGGCGAACTGAAGCTTTCTTT.

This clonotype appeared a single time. The CDR3 sequence: CASSIDRVSSYEQYF. DNA for the CDR3: TGTGCCAGCAGCATCGACAGGGTAAGCTCCTACGAGCAGTACTTC. This rearrangement joins TRBV11-1 to TRBJ2-7, with 7 bases matching TRBD1. This CDR3 has 15 amino acids. Germline CDR1 SGHAT, CDR2 FQDESV (reference sequence). Trimming took 5 bases from V and 0 from J; bases not matched to a gene: 7. The full variable domain, rest sourced from reference TRBV11-1 and TRBJ2-7, is EAEVAQSPRYKITEKSQAVAFWCDPISGHATLYWYRQILGQGPELLVQFQDESVVDDSQLPKDRFSAERLKGVDSTLKIQPAELGDSAMYLCASSIDRVSSYEQYFGPGTRLTVT.

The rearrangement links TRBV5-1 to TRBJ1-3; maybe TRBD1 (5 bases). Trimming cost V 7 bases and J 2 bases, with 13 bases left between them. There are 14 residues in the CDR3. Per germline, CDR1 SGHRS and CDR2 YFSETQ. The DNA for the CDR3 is TGCGCCAGCTGGTTGGAGGGGCCTGGAAACACCATATATTTT. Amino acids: CASWLEGPGNTIYF.

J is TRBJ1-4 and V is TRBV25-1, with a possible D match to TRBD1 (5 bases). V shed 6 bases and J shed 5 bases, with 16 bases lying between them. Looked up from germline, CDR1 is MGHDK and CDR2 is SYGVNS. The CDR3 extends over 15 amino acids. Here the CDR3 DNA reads TGTGCCAGCAGCATGTCCGGGGCACGGAATGAAAAACTGTTTTTT. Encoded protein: CASSMSGARNEKLFF.

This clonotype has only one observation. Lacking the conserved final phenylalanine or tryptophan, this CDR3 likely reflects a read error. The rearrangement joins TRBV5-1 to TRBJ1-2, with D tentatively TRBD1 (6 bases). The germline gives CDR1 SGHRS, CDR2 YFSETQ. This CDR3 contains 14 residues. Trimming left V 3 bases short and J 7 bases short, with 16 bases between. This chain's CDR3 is CASSSSDRSSGYTL. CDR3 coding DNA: TGCGCCAGCAGCTCATCGGACAGAAGCTCTGGCTACACCCTC.

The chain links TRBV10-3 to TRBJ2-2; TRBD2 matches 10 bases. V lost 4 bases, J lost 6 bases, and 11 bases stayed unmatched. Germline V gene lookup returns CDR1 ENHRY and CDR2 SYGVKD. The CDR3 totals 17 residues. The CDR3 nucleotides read TGTGCCATCAGTGCGGCTAGCGGGGGACGCCGGGCCGGGGAGCTGTTTTTT. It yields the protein CAISAASGGRRAGELFF.

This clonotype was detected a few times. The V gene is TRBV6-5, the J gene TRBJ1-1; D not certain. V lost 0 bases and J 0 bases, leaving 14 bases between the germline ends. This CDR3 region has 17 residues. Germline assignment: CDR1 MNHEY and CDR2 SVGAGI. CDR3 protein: CASSYSVGSYMNTEAFF. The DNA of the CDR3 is TGTGCCAGCAGTTACTCGGTAGGGAGTTATATGAACACTGAAGCTTTCTTT.

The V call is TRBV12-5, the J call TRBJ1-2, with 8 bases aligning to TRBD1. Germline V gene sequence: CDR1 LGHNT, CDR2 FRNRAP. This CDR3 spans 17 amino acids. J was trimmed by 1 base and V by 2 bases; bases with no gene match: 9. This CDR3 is CASGLTGQGPFNYGYTF. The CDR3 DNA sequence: TGTGCTAGTGGTTTGACAGGACAGGGTCCTTTTAACTATGGCTACACCTTC.

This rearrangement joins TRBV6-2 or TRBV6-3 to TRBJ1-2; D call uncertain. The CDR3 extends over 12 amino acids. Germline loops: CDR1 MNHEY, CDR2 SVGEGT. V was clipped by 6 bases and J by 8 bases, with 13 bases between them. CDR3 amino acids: CASSNGLFGYTF. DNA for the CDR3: TGTGCCAGCAGCAATGGTCTTTTCGGCTACACCTTC.

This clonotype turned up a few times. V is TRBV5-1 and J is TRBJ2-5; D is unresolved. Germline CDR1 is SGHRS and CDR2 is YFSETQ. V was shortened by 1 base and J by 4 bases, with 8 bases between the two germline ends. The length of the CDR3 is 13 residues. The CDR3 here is CASSLTGLETQYF. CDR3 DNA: TGCGCCAGCAGCTTGACCGGGTTAGAGACCCAGTACTTC.

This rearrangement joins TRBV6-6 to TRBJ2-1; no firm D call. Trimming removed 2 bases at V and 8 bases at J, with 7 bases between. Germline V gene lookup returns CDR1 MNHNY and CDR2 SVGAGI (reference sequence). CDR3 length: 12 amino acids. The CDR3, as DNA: TGTGCCAGCAGTTACACATGGGATGAGCAGTTCTTC. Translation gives CASSYTWDEQFF.

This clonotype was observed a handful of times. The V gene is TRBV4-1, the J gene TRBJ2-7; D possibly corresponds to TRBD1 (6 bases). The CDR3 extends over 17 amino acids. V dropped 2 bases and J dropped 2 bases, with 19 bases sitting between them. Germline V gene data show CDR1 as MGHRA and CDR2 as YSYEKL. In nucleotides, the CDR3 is TGCGCCAGCAGCCAAAGGTCGAAGGCAACAGGGCCCTACGAGCAGTACTTC. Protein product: CASSQRSKATGPYEQYF.

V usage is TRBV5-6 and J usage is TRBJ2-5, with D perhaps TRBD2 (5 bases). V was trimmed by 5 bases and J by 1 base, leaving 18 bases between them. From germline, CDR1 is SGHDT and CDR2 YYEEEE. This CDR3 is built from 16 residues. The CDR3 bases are TGTGCCAGCAGTGCAGGCGGCGCGGGTCTCCAAGAGACCCAGTACTTC. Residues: CASSAGGAGLQETQYF.

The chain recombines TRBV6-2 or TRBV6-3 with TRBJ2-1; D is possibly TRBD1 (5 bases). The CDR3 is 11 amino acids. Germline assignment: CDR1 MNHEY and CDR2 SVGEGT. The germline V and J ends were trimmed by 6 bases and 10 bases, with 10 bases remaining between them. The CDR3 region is CASRERTEQFF. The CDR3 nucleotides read TGTGCCAGCAGGGAGAGGACAGAGCAGTTCTTC.

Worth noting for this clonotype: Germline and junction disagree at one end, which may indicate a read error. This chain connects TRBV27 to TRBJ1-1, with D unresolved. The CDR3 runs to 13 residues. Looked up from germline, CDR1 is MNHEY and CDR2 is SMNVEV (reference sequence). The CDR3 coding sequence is TGTGCCAGCAGCTGGTCCGACAACGCTGAAGCGTTCTTT. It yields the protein CASSWSDNAEAFF.

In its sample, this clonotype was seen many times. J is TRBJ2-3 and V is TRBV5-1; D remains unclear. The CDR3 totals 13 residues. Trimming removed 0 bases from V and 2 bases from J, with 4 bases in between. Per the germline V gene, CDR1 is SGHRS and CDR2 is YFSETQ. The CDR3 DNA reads TGCGCCAGCAGCTTGGACACCACAGATACGCAGTATTTT. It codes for CASSLDTTDTQYF.

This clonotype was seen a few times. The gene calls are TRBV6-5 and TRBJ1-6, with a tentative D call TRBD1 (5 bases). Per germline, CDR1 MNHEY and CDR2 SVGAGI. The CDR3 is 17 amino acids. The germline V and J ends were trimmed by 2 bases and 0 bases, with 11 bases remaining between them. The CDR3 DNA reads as TGTGCCAGCAGTTACCAGGGAGTGAGCTCCTATAATTCACCCCTCCACTTT. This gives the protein CASSYQGVSSYNSPLHF.

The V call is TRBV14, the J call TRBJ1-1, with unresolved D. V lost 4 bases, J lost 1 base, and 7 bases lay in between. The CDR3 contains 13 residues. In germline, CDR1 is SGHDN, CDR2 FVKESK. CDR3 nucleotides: TGTGCCAGCAGCCCCTCGGCGAACACTGAAGCTTTCTTT. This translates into CASSPSANTEAFF.

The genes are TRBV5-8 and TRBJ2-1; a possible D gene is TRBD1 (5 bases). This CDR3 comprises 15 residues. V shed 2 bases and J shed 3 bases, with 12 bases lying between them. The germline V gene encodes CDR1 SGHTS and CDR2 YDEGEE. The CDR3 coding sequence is TGTGCCAGCAGCTTAGCTGGACAAAGCTACAATGAGCAGTTCTTC. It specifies CASSLAGQSYNEQFF.

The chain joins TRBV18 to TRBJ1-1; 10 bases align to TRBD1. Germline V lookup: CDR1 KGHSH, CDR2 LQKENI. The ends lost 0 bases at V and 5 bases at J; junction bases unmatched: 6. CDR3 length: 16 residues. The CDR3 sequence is CASSPPPGQGKTEAFF. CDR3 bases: TGTGCCAGCTCACCACCTCCGGGACAGGGGAAAACTGAAGCTTTCTTT.

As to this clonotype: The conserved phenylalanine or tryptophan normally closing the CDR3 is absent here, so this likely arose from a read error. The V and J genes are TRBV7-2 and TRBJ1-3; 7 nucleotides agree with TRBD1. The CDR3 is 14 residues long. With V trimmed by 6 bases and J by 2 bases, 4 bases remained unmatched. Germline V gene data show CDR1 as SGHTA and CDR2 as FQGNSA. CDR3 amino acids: CASRNGQAGNTIYL. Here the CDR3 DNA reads TGTGCCAGCAGAAACGGACAGGCTGGAAACACCATATATTTG.